The 12 T cell receptor beta chains reported below all come from one sample, sequenced in a study of CD8 T cells in Susac syndrome. An input of about 0.5 to 1 ug of RNA was subjected to reverse transcription using random hexamers. TCRdb re-called the immunoSEQ multiplex PCR reads with MiXCR, one entry per CDR3 protein. The sample records approximately 300,000 distinct CDR3 sequences, 70% to 90% being singletons. The sequenced sample consisted of CD8+ T cells from PBMCs. The receptors were gathered from a human donor with multiple sclerosis.

The chain carries TRBV9 and TRBJ2-2; TRBD1 or TRBD2 may be the D gene (6 bases each). The germline CDR1 and CDR2 sequences are SGDLS and YYNGEE. The CDR3 has 15 amino acids. The V end was cut by 4 bases, the J end by 7 bases, with 17 bases between. The CDR3, as DNA: TGTGCCAGCAGCATCGGGGGACACCAAAGCGGGGAGCTGTTTTTT. Translation: CASSIGGHQSGELFF. Based on the CDR3 plus reference TRBV9 and TRBJ2-2, the full variable domain is DSGVTQTPKHLITATGQRVTLRCSPRSGDLSVYWYQQSLDQGLQFLIQYYNGEERAKGNILERFSAQQFPDLHSELNLSSLELGDSALYFCASSIGGHQSGELFFGEGSRLTVL.

CDR3 nucleotides: TGTGCCAGCAGCTTAGTAGCAGGGGACACGGAGGGAAATGAAAAACTGTTTTTT. It encodes CASSLVAGDTEGNEKLFF. The chain has TRBV7-9 and TRBJ1-4, with a weak D call TRBD1 (6 bases). This CDR3 comprises 18 residues. Trimming took 1 base from V and 5 from J, leaving 20 bases between them. The germline V gene has CDR1 SEHNR and CDR2 FQNEAQ (reference sequence).

The rearrangement links TRBV6-5 to TRBJ2-1; no reliable D call. CDR1 and CDR2 (germline): MNHEY, SVGAGI. The CDR3 sequence is 13 residues long. Trimming took off 6 bases at V and 5 bases at J, with 11 bases between the two ends. CDR3 residues: CASSLIYDNEQFF. CDR3 DNA sequence: TGTGCCAGCAGCTTAATCTACGACAATGAGCAGTTCTTC.

The chain has TRBV28 and TRBJ2-1; D ambiguous. The length of the CDR3 is 13 residues. V lost 3 bases and J 3 bases, leaving 6 bases between the germline ends. The germline gives CDR1 MDHEN, CDR2 SYDVKM. CDR3 nucleotides: TGTGCCAGCAGTTTGGCCAACTACAATGAGCAGTTCTTC. Protein: CASSLANYNEQFF. The entire variable domain, with the rest obtained from reference TRBV28 and TRBJ2-1, is as follows: DVKVTQSSRYLVKRTGEKVFLECVQDMDHENMFWYRQDPGLGLRLIYFSYDVKMKEKGDIPEGYSVSREKKERFSLILESASTNQTSMYLCASSLANYNEQFFGPGTRLTVL.

The rearrangement links TRBV12-3 or TRBV12-4 to TRBJ1-2, with D unclear. The CDR3 runs 11 residues. The V end lost 8 bases, the J end lost 4 bases, and 8 bases lay between the germline ends. The CDR3 DNA sequence: TGTGCCAGCCACTATGCCTATGGCTACACCTTC. Protein sequence: CASHYAYGYTF.

The rearrangement joins TRBV27 to TRBJ2-3; TRBD2 matches 9 bases. V lost 6 bases, J lost 2 bases, and 9 bases stayed unmatched. This CDR3 is built from 16 residues. CDR1 is MNHEY, CDR2 SMNVEV, per germline (reference sequence). The chain's CDR3 is CASSRQTSGFTDTQYF. CDR3 DNA sequence: TGTGCCAGCAGCAGACAGACTAGCGGATTCACAGATACGCAGTATTTT.

The V call is TRBV5-1, the J call TRBJ2-3; a weak D match, TRBD2 (5 bases). The CDR3 length is 17 residues. The V end lost 4 bases, the J end lost 2 bases, and 20 bases lay between the germline ends. The germline V gene has CDR1 SGHRS and CDR2 YFSETQ. The CDR3 reads CASSREAALPFTDTQYF. CDR3 DNA sequence: TGCGCCAGCAGCCGTGAAGCGGCCCTACCTTTCACAGATACGCAGTATTTT.

This clonotype was detected only once. The chain recombines TRBV20-1 with TRBJ2-1; 13 nucleotides line up with TRBD2. CDR3 length: 19 residues. V lost 1 base, J lost 3 bases, and 12 bases stayed unmatched. The germline V gene has CDR1 DFQATT and CDR2 SNEGSKA (reference sequence). Here the CDR3 DNA reads TGCAGTGCTAGAGCCCGCGAACTAGCGGGAGGGTTCAACTACAATGAGCAGTTCTTC. Its translation: CSARARELAGGFNYNEQFF.

V usage is TRBV4-3 and J usage is TRBJ1-2; 8 bases are shared with TRBD1. CDR3 length equals 16 residues. The V and J ends lost 2 bases and 2 bases, in that order; junction bases with no gene match: 7. The germline CDR1 and CDR2 sequences are LGHNA and YSLEER. CDR3 nucleotides: TGCGCCAGCAGCCAACAATTCGACAGGGGAAACTATGGCTACACCTTC. Its protein is CASSQQFDRGNYGYTF.

The chain couples TRBV29-1 to TRBJ1-5; D may be TRBD1 (5 bases). The V and J ends lost 4 bases and 5 bases respectively, with 18 bases between them. This CDR3 has 15 amino acids. Germline lookup yields CDR1 SQVTM and CDR2 ANQGSEA. The CDR3 nucleotides are TGCAGCGTTGCGGGGGACGGTGTAGGGGATCAGCCCCAGCATTTT. Translating gives CSVAGDGVGDQPQHF.

This chain links TRBV7-9 with TRBJ2-2; no clear D gene. From germline, CDR1 is SEHNR and CDR2 FQNEAQ (reference sequence). This CDR3 spans 15 amino acids. V was cut by 5 bases and J by 2 bases, with 12 bases left in between. CDR3 nucleotide sequence: TGTGCCAGCAGCCCCCCAGGTAGAAACACCGGGGAGCTGTTTTTT. Translating it yields CASSPPGRNTGELFF.

This clonotype came up a few times. In DNA, the CDR3 is TGTGCCAGCAGCTTTCTGCAGGTGGAGACCCAGTACTTC. This translates into CASSFLQVETQYF. This chain links TRBV7-2 with TRBJ2-5, with D hard to call. V was trimmed by 3 bases and J by 5 bases, leaving 10 bases between them. Per germline, CDR1 SGHTA and CDR2 FQGNSA. CDR3 size: 13 residues. Full variable domain (outside the CDR3, taken from reference TRBV7-2 and TRBJ2-5): GAGVSQSPSNKVTEKGKDVELRCDPISGHTALYWYRQSLGQGLEFLIYFQGNSAPDKSGLPSDRFSAERTGGSVSTLTIQRTQQEDSAVYLCASSFLQVETQYFGPGTRLLVL.